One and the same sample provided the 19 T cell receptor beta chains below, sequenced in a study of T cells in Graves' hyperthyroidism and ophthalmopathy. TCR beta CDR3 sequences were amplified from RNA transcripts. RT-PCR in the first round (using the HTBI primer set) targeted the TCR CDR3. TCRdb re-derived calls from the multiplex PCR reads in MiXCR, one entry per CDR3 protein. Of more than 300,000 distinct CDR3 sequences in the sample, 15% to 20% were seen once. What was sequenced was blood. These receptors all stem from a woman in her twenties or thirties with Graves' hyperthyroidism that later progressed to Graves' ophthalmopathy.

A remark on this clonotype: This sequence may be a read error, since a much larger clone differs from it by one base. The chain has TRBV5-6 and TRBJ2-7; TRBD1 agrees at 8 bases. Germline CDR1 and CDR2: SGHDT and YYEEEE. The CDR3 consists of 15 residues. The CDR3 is CASIRTTGASYGQYF. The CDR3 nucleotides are TGTGCCAGCATCAGGACGACAGGGGCTTCCTACGGGCAGTACTTC. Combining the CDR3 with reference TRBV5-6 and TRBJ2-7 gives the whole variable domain DAGVTQSPTHLIKTRGQQVTLRCSPKSGHDTVSWYQQALGQGPQFIFQYYEEEERQRGNFPDRFSGHQFPNYSSELNVNALLLGDSALYLCASIRTTGASYGQYFGPGTRLTVT.

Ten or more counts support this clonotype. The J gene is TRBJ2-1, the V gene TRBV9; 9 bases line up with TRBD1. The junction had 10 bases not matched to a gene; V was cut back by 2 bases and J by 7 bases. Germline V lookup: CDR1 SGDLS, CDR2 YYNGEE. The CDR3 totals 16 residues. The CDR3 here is CASSVARDREGNEQFF. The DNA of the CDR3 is TGTGCCAGCAGCGTGGCCCGGGACAGGGAGGGTAATGAGCAGTTCTTC.

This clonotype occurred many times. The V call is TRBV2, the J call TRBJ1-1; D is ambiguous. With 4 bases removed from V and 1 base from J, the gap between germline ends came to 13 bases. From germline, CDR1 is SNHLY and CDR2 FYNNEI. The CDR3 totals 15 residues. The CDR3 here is CASSGVGQPNTEAFF. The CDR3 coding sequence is TGTGCCAGCAGTGGGGTGGGCCAGCCGAACACTGAAGCTTTCTTT.

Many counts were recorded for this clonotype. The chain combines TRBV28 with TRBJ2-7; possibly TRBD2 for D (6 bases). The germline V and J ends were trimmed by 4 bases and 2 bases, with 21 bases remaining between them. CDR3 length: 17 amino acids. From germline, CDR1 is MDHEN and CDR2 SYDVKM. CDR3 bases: TGTGCCAGCAGTTCCTCTCGCAGGGCGGGGCTCCCCTACGAGCAGTACTTC. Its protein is CASSSSRRAGLPYEQYF.

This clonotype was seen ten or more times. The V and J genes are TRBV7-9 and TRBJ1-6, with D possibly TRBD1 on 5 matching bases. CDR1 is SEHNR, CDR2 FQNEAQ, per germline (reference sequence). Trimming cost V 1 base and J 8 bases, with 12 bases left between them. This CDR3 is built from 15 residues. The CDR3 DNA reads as TGTGCCAGCAGCTTAGAAGGGCAGGGTGATTCACCCCTCCACTTT. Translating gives CASSLEGQGDSPLHF.

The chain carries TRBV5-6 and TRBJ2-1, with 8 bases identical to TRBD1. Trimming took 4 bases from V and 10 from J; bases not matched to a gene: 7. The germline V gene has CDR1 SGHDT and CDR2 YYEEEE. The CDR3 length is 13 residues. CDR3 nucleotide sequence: TGTGCCAGCAGCCTAGACTACAGGGGGGAGCAGTTCTTC. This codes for CASSLDYRGEQFF.

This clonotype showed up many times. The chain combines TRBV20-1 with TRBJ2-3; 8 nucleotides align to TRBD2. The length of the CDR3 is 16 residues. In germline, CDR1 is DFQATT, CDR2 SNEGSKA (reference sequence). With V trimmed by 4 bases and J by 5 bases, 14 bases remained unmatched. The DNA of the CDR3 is TGCAGTGCTAATAGGGCGGTAGCGGGGACGGGAGATACGCAGTATTTT. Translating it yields CSANRAVAGTGDTQYF.

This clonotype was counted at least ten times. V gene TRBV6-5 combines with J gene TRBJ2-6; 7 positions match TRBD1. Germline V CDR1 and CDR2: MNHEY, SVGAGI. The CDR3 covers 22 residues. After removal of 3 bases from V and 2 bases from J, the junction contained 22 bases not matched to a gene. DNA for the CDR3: TGTGCCAGCAGTTATTGGAGTACCAGTTTGACAGGGAGCGATGCTGGGGCCAACGTCCTGACTTTC. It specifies CASSYWSTSLTGSDAGANVLTF.

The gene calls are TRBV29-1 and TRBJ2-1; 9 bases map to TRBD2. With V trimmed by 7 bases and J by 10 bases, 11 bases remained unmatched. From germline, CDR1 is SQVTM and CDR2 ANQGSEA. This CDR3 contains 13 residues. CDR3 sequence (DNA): TGCAGCGGGGTCGCGGGAGGGCCTCGGGAGCAGTTCTTC. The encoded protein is CSGVAGGPREQFF.

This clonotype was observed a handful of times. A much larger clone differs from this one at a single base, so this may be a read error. CDR3 in amino acids: CASSWTGGDTGELFF. Here the CDR3 DNA reads TGTGCCAGCAGCTGGACAGGGGGGGACACCGGGGAGCTGTTTTTT. The chain combines TRBV5-5 with TRBJ2-2, with TRBD1 matching over 10 bases. The length of the CDR3 is 15 residues. Germline CDR1 SGHKS, CDR2 YYEKEE (reference sequence). With 3 bases clipped from V and 3 bases from J, the junction kept 2 bases outside the gene matches. Supplemented by reference TRBV5-5 and TRBJ2-2, the full variable domain reads DAGVTQSPTHLIKTRGQQVTLRCSPISGHKSVSWYQQVLGQGPQFIFQYYEKEERGRGNFPDRFSARQFPNYSSELNVNALLLGDSALYLCASSWTGGDTGELFFGEGSRLTVL.

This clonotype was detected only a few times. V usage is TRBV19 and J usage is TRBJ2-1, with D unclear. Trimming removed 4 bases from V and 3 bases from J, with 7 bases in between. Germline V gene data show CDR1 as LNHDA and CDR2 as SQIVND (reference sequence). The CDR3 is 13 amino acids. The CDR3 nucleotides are TGTGCCAGTAGTACTAACAGCTACAATGAGCAGTTCTTC. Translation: CASSTNSYNEQFF.

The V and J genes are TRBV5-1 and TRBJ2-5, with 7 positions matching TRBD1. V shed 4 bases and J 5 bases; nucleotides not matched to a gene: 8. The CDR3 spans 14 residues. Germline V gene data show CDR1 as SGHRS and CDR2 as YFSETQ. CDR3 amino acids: CASSRSTGMETQYF. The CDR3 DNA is TGCGCCAGCAGCAGGTCGACAGGGATGGAGACCCAGTACTTC.

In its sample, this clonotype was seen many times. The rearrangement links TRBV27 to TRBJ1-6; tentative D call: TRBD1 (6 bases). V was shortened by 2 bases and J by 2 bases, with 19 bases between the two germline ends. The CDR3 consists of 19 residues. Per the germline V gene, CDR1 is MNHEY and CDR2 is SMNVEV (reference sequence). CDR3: CASSLEGGTEGAYNSPLHF. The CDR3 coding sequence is TGTGCCAGCAGTTTAGAGGGGGGGACGGAAGGCGCCTATAATTCACCCCTCCACTTT.

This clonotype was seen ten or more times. CDR3 coding DNA: TGTGCCAGCAGCAACCTCCCGGACAGGGGGCTTGCAGAGGAGTACTTC. Its protein is CASSNLPDRGLAEEYF. The chain combines TRBV5-6 with TRBJ2-7; 11 nucleotides match TRBD1. This CDR3 is built from 16 residues. V was clipped by 4 bases and J by 11 bases; unmatched bases: 17. The V gene's germline CDR1 is SGHDT and CDR2 YYEEEE. Full variable domain (missing parts from reference TRBV5-6 and TRBJ2-7): DAGVTQSPTHLIKTRGQQVTLRCSPKSGHDTVSWYQQALGQGPQFIFQYYEEEERQRGNFPDRFSGHQFPNYSSELNVNALLLGDSALYLCASSNLPDRGLAEEYFGPGTRLTVT.

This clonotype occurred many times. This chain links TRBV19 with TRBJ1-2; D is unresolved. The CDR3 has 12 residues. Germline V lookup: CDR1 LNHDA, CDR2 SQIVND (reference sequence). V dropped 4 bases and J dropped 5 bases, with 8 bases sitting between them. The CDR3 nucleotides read TGTGCCAGTAGTACCGGGGAATATGGCTACACCTTC. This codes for CASSTGEYGYTF.

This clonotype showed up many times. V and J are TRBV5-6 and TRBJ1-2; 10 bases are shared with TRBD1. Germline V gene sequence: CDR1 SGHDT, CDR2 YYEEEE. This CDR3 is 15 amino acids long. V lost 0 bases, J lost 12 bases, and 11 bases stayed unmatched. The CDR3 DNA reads TGTGCCAGCAGCTTGGCCCCGGGACAGGGGCCACCTGACACCTTC. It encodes CASSLAPGQGPPDTF.

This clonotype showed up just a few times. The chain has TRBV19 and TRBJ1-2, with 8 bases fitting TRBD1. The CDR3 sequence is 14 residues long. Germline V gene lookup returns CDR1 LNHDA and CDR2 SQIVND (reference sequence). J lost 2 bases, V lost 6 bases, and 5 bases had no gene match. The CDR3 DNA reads TGTGCCAGTAGCACAGGGGGTAGAAACTATGGCTACACCTTC. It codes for CASSTGGRNYGYTF.

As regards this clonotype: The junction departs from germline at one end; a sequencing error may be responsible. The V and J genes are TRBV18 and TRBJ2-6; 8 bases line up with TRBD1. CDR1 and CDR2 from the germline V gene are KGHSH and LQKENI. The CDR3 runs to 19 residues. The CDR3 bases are TGTACCAGCTCACGCCTTCCGGGACAGGTTTCCGCTGGGGCCAACGTCCTGACTTTC. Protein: CTSSRLPGQVSAGANVLTF.

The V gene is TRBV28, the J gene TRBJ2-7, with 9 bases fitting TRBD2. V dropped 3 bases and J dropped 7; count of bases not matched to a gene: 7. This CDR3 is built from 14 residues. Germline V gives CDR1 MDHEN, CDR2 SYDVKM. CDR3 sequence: CASSFQREVGEQYF. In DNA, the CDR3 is TGTGCCAGCAGTTTTCAGCGGGAGGTGGGTGAGCAGTACTTC.